A single T cell receptor beta chain is shown here with its context. Its antigen is unidentified. These data belong to a study of Ad26.COV2.S vaccination and SARS-CoV-2 variants. Overall study context: Vaccine-arm donor from the placebo-controlled COV1001 Ad26.COV2.S trial. Notes on the study in general: Recipients given vaccine exceeded placebo recipients in spike-specific TCR breadth. Breadth of non-spike TCRs did not differ between vaccinees and placebo recipients.

Measured with immunoSEQ multiplex PCR; TCRdb has only the in-frame clones, and not every one. Among about 320,000 clones listed, roughly 86% were seen once. This sample's treatment: roughly 19 received Ad26.COV2.S at low or high dose, single or two shots; about 5 received placebo; per-sample allocation not given. Specimens were obtained on day 63 following the first vaccine or placebo injection. The donor was a Boston adult aged 18-55 years. The sequence was collected from a person between 18 and 65 years old who received the Ad26.COV2.S COVID-19 vaccine or a placebo. The input for sequencing was peripheral blood, taken in a trial of Ad26.COV2.S vaccine versus placebo.

The DNA for the CDR3 is TGTGCCAGCAGCTTAGGTGGGAAAACCTCTGGAAACACCATATATTTT. Encoded protein: CASSLGGKTSGNTIYF. The J gene is TRBJ1-3, the V gene TRBV11-2; no reliable D call. This CDR3 has 16 amino acids. Germline assignment: CDR1 SGHAT and CDR2 FQNNGV. Trimming pared 1 base from V and 0 bases from J, leaving 10 bases between. The variable domain in full, with the rest retrieved from reference TRBV11-2 and TRBJ1-3, is EAGVAQSPRYKIIEKRQSVAFWCNPISGHATLYWYQQILGQGPKLLIQFQNNGVVDDSQLPKDRFSAERLKGVDSTLKIQPAKLEDSAVYLCASSLGGKTSGNTIYFGEGSWLTVV.